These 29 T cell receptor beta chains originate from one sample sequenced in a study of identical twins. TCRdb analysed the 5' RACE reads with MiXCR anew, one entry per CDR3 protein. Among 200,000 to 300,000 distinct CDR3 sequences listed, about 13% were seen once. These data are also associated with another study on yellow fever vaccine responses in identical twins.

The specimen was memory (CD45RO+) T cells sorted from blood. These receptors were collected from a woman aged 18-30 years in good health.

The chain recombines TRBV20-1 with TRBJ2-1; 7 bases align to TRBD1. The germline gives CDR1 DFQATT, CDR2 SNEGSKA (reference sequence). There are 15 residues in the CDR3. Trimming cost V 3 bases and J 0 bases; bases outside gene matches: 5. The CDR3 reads CSASFDRDSYNEQFF. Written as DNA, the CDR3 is TGCAGTGCTAGTTTCGACAGGGACTCCTACAATGAGCAGTTCTTC.

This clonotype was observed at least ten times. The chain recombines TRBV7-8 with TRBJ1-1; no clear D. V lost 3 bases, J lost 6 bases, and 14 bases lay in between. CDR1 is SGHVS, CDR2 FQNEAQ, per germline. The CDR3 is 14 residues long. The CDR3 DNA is TGTGCCAGCAGCTTCTCGACGGCCGGCTCTGAAGCTTTCTTT. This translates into CASSFSTAGSEAFF. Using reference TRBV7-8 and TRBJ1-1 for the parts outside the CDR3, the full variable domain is GAGVSQSPRYKVAKRGQDVALRCDPISGHVSLFWYQQALGQGPEFLTYFQNEAQLDKSGLPSDRFFAERPEGSVSTLKIQRTQQEDSAVYLCASSFSTAGSEAFFGQGTRLTVV.

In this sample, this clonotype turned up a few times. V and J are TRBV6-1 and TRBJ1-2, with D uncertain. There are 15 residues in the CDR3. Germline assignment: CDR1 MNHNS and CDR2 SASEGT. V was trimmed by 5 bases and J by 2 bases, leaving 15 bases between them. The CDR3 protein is CASSPRRDINYGYTF. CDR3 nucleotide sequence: TGTGCCAGCAGTCCCCGCCGGGATATCAACTATGGCTACACCTTC.

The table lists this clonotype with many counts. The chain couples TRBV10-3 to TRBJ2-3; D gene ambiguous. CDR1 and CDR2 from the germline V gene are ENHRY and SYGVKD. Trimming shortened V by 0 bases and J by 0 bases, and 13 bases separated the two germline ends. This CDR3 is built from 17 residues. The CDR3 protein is CAISESRRSPSTDTQYF. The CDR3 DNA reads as TGTGCCATCAGTGAGTCCAGAAGGAGCCCCAGCACAGATACGCAGTATTTT.

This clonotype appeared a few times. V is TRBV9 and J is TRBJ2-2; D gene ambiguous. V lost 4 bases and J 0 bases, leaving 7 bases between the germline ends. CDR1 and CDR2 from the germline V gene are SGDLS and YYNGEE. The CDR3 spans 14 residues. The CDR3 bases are TGTGCCAGCAGCCCCGGATCGAACACCGGGGAGCTGTTTTTT. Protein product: CASSPGSNTGELFF.

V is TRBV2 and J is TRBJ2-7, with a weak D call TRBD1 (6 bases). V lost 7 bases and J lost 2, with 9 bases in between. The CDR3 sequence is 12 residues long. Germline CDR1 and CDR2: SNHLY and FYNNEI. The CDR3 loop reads CASNRETYEQYF. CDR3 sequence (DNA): TGTGCCAGCAACAGGGAAACCTACGAGCAGTACTTC.

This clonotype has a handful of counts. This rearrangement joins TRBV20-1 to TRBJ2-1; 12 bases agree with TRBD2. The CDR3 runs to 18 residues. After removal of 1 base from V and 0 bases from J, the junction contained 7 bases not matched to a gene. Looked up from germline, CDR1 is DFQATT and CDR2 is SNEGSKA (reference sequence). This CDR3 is CSARGRTSGKSSYNEQFF. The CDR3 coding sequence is TGCAGTGCTAGAGGAAGGACTAGCGGGAAAAGCTCCTACAATGAGCAGTTCTTC.

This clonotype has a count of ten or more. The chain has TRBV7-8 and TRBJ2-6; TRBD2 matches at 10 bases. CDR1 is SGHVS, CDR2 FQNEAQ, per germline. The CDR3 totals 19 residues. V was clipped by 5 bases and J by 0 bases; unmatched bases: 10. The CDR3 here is CASSPLSSGGYSGANVLTF. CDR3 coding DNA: TGTGCCAGCAGCCCTTTATCTAGCGGGGGTTACTCTGGGGCCAACGTCCTGACTTTC.

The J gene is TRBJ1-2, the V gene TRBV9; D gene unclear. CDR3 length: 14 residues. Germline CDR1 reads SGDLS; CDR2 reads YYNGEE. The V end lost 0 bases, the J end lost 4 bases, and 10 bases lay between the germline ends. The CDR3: CASSVAPGPYGYTF. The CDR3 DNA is TGTGCCAGCAGCGTAGCTCCAGGCCCCTATGGCTACACCTTC.

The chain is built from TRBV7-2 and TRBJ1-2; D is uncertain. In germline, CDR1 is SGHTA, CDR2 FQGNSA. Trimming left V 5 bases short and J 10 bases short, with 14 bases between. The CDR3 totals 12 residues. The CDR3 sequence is CASSARLLPYTF. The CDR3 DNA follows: TGTGCCAGCAGCGCGAGACTCTTACCCTACACCTTC.

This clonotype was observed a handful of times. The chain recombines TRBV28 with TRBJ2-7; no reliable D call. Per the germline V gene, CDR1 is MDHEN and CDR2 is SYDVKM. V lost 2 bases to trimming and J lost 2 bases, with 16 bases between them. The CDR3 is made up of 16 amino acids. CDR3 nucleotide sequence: TGTGCCAGCAGTTTAATAAATTTTTCGACAACCTACGAGCAGTACTTC. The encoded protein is CASSLINFSTTYEQYF.

For the CDR3, the DNA is TGTGCCAGCAGAAGAAGGACAGGGAGTAGATGGTCCAACGAGCAGTACTTC. Protein product: CASRRRTGSRWSNEQYF. V usage is TRBV21-1 and J usage is TRBJ2-7; the table assigns TRBD1, which was not confirmed against the DNA. TRBV21-1 is a recognized pseudogene. The CDR3 spans 17 residues.

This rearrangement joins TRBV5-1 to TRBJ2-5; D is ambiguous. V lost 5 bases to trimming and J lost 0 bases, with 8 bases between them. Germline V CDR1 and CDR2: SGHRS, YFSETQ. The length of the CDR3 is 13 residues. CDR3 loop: CASRTGYQETQYF. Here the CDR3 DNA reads TGCGCCAGCAGAACCGGCTACCAAGAGACCCAGTACTTC.

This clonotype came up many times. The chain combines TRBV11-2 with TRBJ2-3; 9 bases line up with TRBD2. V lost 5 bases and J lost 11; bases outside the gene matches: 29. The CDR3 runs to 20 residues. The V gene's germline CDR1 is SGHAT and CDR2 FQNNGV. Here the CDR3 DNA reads TGTGCCAGCAGCCAAAATGGGGCAGCGGGGGGAACCCCCTCCCACTTGAGGCAGTATTTT. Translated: CASSQNGAAGGTPSHLRQYF.

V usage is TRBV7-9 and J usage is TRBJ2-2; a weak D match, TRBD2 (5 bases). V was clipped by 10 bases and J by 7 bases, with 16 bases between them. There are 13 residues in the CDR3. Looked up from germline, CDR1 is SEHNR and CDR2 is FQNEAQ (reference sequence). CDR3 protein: CATGERAHGELFF. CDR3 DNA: TGTGCCACCGGGGAAAGGGCTCACGGGGAGCTGTTTTTT.

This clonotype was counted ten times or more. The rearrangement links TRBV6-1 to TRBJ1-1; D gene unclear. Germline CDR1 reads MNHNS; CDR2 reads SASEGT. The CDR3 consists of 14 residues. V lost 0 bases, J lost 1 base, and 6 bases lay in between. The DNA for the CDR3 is TGTGCCAGCAGTGAAGCGAGAGGGAACACTGAAGCTTTCTTT. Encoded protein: CASSEARGNTEAFF.

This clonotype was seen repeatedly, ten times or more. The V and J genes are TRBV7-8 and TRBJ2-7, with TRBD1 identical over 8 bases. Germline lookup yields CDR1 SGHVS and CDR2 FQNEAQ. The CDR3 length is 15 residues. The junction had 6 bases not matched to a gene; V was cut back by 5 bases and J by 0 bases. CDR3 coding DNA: TGTGCCAGCAGCAGCCGGACAGGGCACTCCTACGAGCAGTACTTC. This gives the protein CASSSRTGHSYEQYF.

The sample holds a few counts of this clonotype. The CDR3 protein is CSVRAVNRTPYNEQFF. CDR3 DNA: TGCAGTGTCCGAGCTGTTAACCGGACTCCGTACAATGAGCAGTTCTTC. This chain connects TRBV20-1 to TRBJ2-1, with D possibly matching TRBD2 (5 bases). The CDR3 covers 16 residues. Deletions cut 7 bases from V and 4 bases from J, with 23 bases between. Germline CDR1 DFQATT, CDR2 SNEGSKA (reference sequence).

CDR3 DNA sequence: TGCGCCAGCTCCTTAGCGGAGCAAGAGACCCAGTACTTC. It translates to CASSLAEQETQYF. This rearrangement joins TRBV5-1 to TRBJ2-5; possible D gene TRBD2, 6 bases. Per germline, CDR1 SGHRS and CDR2 YFSETQ. CDR3 length equals 13 residues. V gave up 7 bases and J gave up 2 bases, with 12 bases separating them.

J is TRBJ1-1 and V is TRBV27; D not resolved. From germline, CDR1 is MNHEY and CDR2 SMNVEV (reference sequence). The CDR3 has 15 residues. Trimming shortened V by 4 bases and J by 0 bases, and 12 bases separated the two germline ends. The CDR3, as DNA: TGTGCCAGCAGTTCAAGGGCTAACTTGAACACTGAAGCTTTCTTT. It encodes CASSSRANLNTEAFF.

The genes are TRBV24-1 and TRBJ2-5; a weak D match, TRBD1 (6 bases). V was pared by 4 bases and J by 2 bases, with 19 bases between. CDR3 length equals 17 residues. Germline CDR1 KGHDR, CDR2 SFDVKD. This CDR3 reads CATSDPAGQFAQETQYF. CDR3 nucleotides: TGTGCCACCAGTGACCCCGCCGGACAGTTTGCGCAAGAGACCCAGTACTTC.

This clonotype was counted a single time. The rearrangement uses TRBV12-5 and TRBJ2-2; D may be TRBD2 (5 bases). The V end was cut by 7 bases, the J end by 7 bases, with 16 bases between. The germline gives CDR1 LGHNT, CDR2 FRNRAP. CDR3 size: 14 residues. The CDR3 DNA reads TGTGCTAGTGCCCCTGACTACGGTGTCGGGGAGCTGTTTTTT. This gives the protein CASAPDYGVGELFF.

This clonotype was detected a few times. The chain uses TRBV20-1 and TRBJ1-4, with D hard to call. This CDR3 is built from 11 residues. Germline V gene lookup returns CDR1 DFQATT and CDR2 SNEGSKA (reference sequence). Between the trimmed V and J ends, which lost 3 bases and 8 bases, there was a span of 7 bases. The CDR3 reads CSASKGEKLFF. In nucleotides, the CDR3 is TGCAGTGCTAGTAAAGGGGAAAAACTGTTTTTT.

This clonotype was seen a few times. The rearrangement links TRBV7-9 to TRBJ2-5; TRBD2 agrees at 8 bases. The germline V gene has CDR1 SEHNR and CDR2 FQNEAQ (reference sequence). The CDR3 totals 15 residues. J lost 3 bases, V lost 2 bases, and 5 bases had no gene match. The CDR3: CASSLTSGPKETQYF. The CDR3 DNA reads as TGTGCCAGCAGCTTAACTAGCGGCCCCAAAGAGACCCAGTACTTC.

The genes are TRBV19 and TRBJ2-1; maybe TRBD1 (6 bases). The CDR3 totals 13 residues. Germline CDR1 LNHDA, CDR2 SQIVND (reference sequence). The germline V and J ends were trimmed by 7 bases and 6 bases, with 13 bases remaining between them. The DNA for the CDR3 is TGTGCCAGTACCCTGGTAGGGGGCAATGAGCAGTTCTTC. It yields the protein CASTLVGGNEQFF.

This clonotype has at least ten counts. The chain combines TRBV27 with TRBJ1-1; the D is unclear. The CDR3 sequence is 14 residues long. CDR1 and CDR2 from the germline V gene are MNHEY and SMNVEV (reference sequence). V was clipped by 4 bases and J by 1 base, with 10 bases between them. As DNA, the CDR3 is TGTGCCAGCAGTTCCCTGACGGAGAACACTGAAGCTTTCTTT. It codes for CASSSLTENTEAFF.

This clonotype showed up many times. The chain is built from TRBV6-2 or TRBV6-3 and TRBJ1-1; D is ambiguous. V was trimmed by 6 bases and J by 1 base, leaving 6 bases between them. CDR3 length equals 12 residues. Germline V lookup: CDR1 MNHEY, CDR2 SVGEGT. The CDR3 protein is CASRATNTEAFF. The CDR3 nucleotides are TGTGCCAGCAGGGCCACGAACACTGAAGCTTTCTTT.

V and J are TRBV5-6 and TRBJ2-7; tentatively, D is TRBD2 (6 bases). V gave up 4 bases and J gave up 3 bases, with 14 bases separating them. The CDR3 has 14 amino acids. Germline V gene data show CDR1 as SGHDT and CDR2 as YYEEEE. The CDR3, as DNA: TGTGCCAGCAGCCGGGGGACCACTAACTACGAGCAGTACTTC. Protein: CASSRGTTNYEQYF. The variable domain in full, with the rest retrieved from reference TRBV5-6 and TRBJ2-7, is DAGVTQSPTHLIKTRGQQVTLRCSPKSGHDTVSWYQQALGQGPQFIFQYYEEEERQRGNFPDRFSGHQFPNYSSELNVNALLLGDSALYLCASSRGTTNYEQYFGPGTRLTVT.

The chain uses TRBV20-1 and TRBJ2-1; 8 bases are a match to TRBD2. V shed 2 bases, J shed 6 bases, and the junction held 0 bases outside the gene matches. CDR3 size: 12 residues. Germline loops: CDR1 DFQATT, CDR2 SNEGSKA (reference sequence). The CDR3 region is CSARLAGNEQFF. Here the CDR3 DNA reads TGCAGTGCTAGACTAGCGGGCAATGAGCAGTTCTTC.